This TCR beta chain is from a study of T cells in Graves' hyperthyroidism and ophthalmopathy. Used for diagnoses were clinical symptoms, serum thyroxine and TRAb, thyroid ultrasound and orbital computed tomography. Authors of the study amplified TCR beta CDR3 regions from RNA transcripts. The HTBI primer set was used in a first-round RT-PCR of the TCR CDR3. TCRdb analysed the multiplex PCR reads with MiXCR anew, one entry per CDR3 protein. The sample consists of roughly 510,000 distinct CDR3 sequences, approximately 49% of them appearing once. As concerns this clonotype: Its specificity is not known.

Overall study findings and caveats: Most thyroid clonotypes expanded above 0.001 appeared in blood too. Before onset, ophthalmopathy was predicted by the model a median around 6 months earlier. A model of 13 V-J features distinguished ophthalmopathy from stable hyperthyroidism.

The V and J ends lost 4 bases and 1 base respectively, with 13 bases between them. The CDR3 has 15 amino acids. Germline V gives CDR1 SNHLY, CDR2 FYNNEI. Sequenced sample: peripheral blood or thyroid tissue (not recorded which). This TCR came from an adult woman with Graves' disease, either hyperthyroidism or ophthalmopathy (not recorded which). This rearrangement joins TRBV2 to TRBJ1-1; D remains unclear. CDR3 sequence reads: CASSAYGPPNTEAFF. The DNA of the CDR3 is TGTGCCAGCAGTGCTTACGGACCACCGAACACTGAAGCTTTCTTT.